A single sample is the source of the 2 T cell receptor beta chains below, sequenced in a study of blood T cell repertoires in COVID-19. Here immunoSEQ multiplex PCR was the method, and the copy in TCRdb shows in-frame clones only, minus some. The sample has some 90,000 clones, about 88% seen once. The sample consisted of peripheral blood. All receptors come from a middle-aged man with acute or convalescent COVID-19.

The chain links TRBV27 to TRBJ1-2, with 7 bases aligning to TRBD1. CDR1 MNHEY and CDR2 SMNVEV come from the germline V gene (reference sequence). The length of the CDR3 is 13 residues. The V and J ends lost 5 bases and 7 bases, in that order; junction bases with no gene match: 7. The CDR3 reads CASSPTGQRGYTF. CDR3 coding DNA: TGTGCCAGCAGTCCGACGGGACAGCGTGGCTACACCTTC.

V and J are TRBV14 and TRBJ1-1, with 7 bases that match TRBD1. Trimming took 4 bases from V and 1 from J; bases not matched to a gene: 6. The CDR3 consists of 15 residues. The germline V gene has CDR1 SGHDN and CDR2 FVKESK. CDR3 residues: CASSRQGTPNTEAFF. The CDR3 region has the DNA TGTGCCAGCAGCCGACAGGGAACGCCGAACACTGAAGCTTTCTTT.